Each of the 6 T cell receptor beta chains below was sequenced from the same sample in a study of cytomegalovirus exposure and HLA in healthy donors. PCR amplification relied on 60 Vbeta primers (plus 13 Jbeta primers). The repertoire was sequenced with immunoSEQ multiplex PCR; TCRdb's copy has only in-frame clones and lacks some. The sample contains roughly 150,000 clones, 82% of which appear only once. The sample was PBMCs. These receptors originate from a woman aged 50 to 60 in good health and CMV-seropositive.

This sequence joins TRBV6-1 and TRBJ1-5, with TRBD1 matching over 7 bases. Trimming removed 6 bases from V and 3 bases from J; junction bases left unmatched: 5. This CDR3 has 14 residues. Germline V gene lookup returns CDR1 MNHNS and CDR2 SASEGT. The CDR3 DNA sequence: TGTGCCAGCAGCACGGGACAGCACAATCAGCCCCAGCATTTT. This translates into CASSTGQHNQPQHF.

The genes are TRBV30 and TRBJ2-3; 9 nucleotides agree with TRBD1. The CDR3 consists of 15 residues. Per the germline V gene, CDR1 is GTSNPN and CDR2 is SVGIG (reference sequence). Trimming removed 0 bases from V and 0 bases from J; junction bases left unmatched: 1. The CDR3 reads CAWSVGTGSTDTQYF. DNA of the CDR3: TGTGCCTGGAGTGTTGGGACAGGGAGCACAGATACGCAGTATTTT.

The rearrangement joins TRBV7-6 to TRBJ1-1; 8 bases are a match to TRBD1. CDR3 size: 16 residues. Germline lookup yields CDR1 SGHVS and CDR2 FNYEAQ. With V trimmed by 4 bases and J by 5 bases, 12 bases remained unmatched. The CDR3 loop is CASSSRQGIGLTEAFF. Written as DNA, the CDR3 is TGTGCCAGCAGCTCGCGACAGGGGATTGGCTTGACTGAAGCTTTCTTT.

The V call is TRBV4-1, the J call TRBJ1-6, with 8 bases aligning to TRBD1. The V and J ends lost 0 bases and 5 bases, in that order; junction bases with no gene match: 3. Germline CDR1 MGHRA, CDR2 YSYEKL. CDR3 length equals 16 residues. The CDR3 bases are TGCGCCAGCAGCCAAGAGGGACAGGCAAATAATTCACCCCTCCACTTT. Protein sequence: CASSQEGQANNSPLHF.

This chain uses TRBV2 with TRBJ1-5, with TRBD1 identical over 10 bases. Germline lookup yields CDR1 SNHLY and CDR2 FYNNEI. The CDR3 is 14 residues long. Trimming cost V 6 bases and J 7 bases; bases outside gene matches: 6. DNA of the CDR3: TGTGCCAGCAGAACGGACAGGGGGGGACAGCCCCAGCATTTT. Amino acids: CASRTDRGGQPQHF.

The chain has TRBV29-1 and TRBJ2-1, with a possible D match to TRBD1 (6 bases). CDR1 and CDR2 (germline): SQVTM, ANQGSEA. Trimming took 3 bases from V and 3 from J, leaving 18 bases between them. The CDR3 consists of 16 residues. CDR3 DNA sequence: TGCAGCGTTGAGTCCACGGGGCAGGGGAACTACAATGAGCAGTTCTTC. As protein: CSVESTGQGNYNEQFF.